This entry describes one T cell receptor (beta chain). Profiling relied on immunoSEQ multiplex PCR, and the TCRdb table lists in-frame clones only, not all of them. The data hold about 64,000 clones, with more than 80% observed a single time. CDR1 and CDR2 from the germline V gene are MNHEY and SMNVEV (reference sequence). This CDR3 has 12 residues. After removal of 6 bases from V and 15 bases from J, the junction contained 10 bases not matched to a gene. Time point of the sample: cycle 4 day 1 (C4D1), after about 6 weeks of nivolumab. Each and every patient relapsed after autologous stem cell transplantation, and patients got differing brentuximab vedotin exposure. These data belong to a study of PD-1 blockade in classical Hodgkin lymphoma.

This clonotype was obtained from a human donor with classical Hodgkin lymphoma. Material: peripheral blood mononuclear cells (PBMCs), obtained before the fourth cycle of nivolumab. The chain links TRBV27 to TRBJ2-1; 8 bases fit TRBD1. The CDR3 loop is CASSEGQGRLFF. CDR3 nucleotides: TGTGCCAGCAGCGAAGGACAGGGAAGGCTGTTCTTC.